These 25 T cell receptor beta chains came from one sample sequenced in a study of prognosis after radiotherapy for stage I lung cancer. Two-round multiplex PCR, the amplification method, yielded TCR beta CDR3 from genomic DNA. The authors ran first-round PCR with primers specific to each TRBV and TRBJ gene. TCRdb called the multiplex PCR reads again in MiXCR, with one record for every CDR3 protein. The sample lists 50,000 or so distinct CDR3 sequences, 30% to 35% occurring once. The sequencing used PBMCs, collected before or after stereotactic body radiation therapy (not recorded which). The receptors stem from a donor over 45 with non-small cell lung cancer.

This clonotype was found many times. CDR3 bases: TGTGCCAGCAGCTTACTGAGCTCCTACAATGAGCAGTTCTTC. Residues: CASSLLSSYNEQFF. This chain links TRBV11-2 with TRBJ2-1; D is ambiguous. CDR3 size: 14 residues. The V end was cut by 2 bases, the J end by 0 bases, with 5 bases between. The germline CDR1 and CDR2 sequences are SGHAT and FQNNGV.

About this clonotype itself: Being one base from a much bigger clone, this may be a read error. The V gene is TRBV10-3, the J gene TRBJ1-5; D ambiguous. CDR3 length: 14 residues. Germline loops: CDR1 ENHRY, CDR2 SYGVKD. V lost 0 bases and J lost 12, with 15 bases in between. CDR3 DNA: TGTGCCATCAGTGAGTCAGGTTTGGGGTCGGACCAGCATTTT. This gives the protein CAISESGLGSDQHF.

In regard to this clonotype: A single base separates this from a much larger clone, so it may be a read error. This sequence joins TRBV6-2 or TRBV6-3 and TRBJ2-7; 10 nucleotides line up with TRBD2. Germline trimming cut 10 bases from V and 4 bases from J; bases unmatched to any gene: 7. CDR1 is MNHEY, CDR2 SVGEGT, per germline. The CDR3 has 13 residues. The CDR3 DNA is TGTGCCACCCGGGGACTAGCGATTTACGAGCAGTACTTC. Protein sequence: CATRGLAIYEQYF.

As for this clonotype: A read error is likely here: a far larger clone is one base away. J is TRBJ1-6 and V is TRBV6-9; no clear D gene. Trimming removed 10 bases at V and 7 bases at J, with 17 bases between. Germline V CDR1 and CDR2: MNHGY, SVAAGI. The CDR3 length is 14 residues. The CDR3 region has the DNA TGTGCCAACAGCCCCCCTCAGATGAATTCACCCCTCCACTTT. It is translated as CANSPPQMNSPLHF.

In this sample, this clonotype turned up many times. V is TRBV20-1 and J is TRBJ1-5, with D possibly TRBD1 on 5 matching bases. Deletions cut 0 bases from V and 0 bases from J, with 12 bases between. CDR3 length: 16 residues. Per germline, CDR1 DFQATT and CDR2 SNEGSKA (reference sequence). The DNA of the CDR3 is TGCAGTGCTAGAGATCGGGTCAGGGCTAGCAATCAGCCCCAGCATTTT. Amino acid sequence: CSARDRVRASNQPQHF.

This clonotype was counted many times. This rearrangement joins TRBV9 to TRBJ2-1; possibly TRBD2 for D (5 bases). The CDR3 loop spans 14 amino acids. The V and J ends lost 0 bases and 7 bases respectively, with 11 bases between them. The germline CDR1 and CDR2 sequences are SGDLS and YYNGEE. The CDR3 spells CASSVVSSANEQFF. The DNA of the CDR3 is TGTGCCAGCAGCGTAGTCAGTAGCGCTAATGAGCAGTTCTTC.

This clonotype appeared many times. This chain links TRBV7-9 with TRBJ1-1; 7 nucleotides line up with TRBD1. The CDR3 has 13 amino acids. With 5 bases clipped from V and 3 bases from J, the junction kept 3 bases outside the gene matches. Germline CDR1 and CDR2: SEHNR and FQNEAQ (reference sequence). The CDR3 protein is CASSGTVDTEAFF. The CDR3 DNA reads TGTGCCAGCAGCGGGACAGTGGACACTGAAGCTTTCTTT.

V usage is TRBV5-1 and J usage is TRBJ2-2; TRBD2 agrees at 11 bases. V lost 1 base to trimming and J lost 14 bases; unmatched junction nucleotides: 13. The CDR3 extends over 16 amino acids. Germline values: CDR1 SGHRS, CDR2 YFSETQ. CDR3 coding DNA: TGCGCCAGCAGCTTGACTAGCGGGAGTGTGGTCGGGTATCTGTTTTTT. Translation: CASSLTSGSVVGYLFF.

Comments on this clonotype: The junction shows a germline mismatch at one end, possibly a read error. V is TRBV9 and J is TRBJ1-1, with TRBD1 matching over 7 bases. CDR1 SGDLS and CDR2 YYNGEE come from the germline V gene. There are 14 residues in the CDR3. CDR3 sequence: CGSSVQVDRSEAFF. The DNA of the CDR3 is TGTGGCAGCAGCGTACAGGTGGACAGGTCCGAAGCTTTCTTT.

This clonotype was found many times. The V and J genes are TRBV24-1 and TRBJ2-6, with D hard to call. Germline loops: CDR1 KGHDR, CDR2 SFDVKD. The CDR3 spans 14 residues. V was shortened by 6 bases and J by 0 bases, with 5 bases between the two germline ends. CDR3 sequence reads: CATSRASGANVLTF. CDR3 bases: TGTGCCACCAGTAGGGCCTCTGGGGCCAACGTCCTGACTTTC.

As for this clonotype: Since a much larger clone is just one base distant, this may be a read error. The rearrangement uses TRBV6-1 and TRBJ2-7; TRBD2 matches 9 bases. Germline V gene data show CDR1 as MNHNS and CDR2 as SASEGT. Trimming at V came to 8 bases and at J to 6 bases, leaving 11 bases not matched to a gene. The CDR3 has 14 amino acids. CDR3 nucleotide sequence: TGTGCCAGCGGACTAGCGTGGTCGGGGGCCGAGCAGTACTTC. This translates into CASGLAWSGAEQYF.

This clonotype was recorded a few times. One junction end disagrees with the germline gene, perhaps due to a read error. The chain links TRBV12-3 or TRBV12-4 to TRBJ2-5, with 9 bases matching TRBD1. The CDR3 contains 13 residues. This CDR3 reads CASSLSLGTGSLF. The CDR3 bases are TGTGCCAGCAGTTTATCCCTCGGGACAGGGAGTCTCTTC.

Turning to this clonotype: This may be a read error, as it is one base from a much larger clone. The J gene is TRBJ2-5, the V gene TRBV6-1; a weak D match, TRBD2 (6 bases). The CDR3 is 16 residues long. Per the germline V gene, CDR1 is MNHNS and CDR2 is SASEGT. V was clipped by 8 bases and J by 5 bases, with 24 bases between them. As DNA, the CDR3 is TGTGCCAGCTCGACTTCACCGGGACTCCGAGTGGAGACCCAGTACTTC. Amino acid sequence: CASSTSPGLRVETQYF.

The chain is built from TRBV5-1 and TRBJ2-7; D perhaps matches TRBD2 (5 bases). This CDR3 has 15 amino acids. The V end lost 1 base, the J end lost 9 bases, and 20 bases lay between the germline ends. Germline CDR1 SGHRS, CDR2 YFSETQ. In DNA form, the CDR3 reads TGCGCCAGCAGCTTGCAAAGGACTGCCCAGGATGGGCAGTACTTC. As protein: CASSLQRTAQDGQYF.

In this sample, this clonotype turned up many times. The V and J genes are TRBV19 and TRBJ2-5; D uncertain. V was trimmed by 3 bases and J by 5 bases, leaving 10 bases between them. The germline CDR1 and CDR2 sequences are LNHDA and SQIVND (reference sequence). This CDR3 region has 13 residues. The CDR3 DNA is TGTGCCAGTAGTATTTGGGGTGGGGAGACCCAGTACTTC. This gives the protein CASSIWGGETQYF.

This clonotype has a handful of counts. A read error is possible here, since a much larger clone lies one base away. The CDR3 DNA is TGCGCCAGCAGCAAAGCCGGGACTACAAGGGTGGGGCAGTACTTC. Its translation is CASSKAGTTRVGQYF. The chain carries TRBV4-3 and TRBJ2-7; 7 bases fit TRBD2. The CDR3 has 15 amino acids. J was trimmed by 9 bases and V by 5 bases; bases with no gene match: 16. Germline V lookup: CDR1 LGHNA, CDR2 YSLEER.

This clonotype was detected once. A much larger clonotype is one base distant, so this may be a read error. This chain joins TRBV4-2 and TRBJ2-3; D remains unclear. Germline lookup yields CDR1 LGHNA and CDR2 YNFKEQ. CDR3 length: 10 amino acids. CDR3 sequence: CASSQETLYF. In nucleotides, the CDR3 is TGTGCCAGCAGCCAAGAGACGCTGTATTTT.

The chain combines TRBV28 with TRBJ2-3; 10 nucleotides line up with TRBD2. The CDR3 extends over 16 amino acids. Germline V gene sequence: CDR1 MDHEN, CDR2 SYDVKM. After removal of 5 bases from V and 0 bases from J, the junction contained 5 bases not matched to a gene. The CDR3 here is CASSGGLARSTDTQYF. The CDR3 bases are TGTGCCAGCAGTGGGGGACTAGCGCGCAGCACAGATACGCAGTATTTT.

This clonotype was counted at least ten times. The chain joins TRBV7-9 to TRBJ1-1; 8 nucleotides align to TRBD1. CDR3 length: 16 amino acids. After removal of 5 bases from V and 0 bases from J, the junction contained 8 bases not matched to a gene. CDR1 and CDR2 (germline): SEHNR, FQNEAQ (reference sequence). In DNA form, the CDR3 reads TGTGCCAGCAGCAGGACAGGGATGGGAATGAACACTGAAGCTTTCTTT. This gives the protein CASSRTGMGMNTEAFF. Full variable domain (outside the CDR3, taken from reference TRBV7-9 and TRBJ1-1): DTGVSQNPRHKITKRGQNVTFRCDPISEHNRLYWYRQTLGQGPEFLTYFQNEAQLEKSRLLSDRFSAERPKGSFSTLEIQRTEQGDSAMYLCASSRTGMGMNTEAFFGQGTRLTVV.

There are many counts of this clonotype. CDR3 coding DNA: TGTGCCAGCAGTTACTCCCAGGACTCGTGGGGGTATGGCTACACCTTC. Translation: CASSYSQDSWGYGYTF. The gene calls are TRBV6-2 or TRBV6-3 and TRBJ1-2; a weak D match, TRBD1 (5 bases). This CDR3 has 16 amino acids. Germline CDR1 and CDR2: MNHEY and SVGEGT. V lost 0 bases, J lost 5 bases, and 16 bases lay in between.

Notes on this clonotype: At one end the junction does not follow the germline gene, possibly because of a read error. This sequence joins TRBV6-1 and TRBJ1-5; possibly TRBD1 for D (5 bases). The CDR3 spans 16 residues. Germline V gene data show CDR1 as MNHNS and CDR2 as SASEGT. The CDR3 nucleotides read TGTGTCAGCAACCCCGCCCGGACATTGAGCAATCAGCCCCAGCATTTT. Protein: CVSNPARTLSNQPQHF.

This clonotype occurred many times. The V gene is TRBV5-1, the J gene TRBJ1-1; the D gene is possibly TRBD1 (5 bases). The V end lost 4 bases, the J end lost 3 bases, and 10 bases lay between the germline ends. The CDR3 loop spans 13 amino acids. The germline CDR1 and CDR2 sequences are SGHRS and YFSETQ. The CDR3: CASSPAGDTEAFF. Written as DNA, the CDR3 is TGCGCCAGCAGCCCGGCGGGGGACACTGAAGCTTTCTTT.

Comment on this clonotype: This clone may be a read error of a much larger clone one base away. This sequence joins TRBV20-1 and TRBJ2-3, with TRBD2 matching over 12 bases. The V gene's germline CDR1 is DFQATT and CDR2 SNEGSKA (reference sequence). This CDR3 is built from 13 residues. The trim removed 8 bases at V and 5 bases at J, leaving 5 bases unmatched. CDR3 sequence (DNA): TGCAGTTGGCGACTAGCGGGAGTAGATACGCAGTATTTT. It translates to CSWRLAGVDTQYF.

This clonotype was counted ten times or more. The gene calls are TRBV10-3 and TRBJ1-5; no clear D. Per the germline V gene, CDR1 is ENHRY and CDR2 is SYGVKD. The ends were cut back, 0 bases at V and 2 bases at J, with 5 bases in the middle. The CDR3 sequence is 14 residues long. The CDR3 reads CAISESGGNQPQHF. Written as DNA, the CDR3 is TGTGCCATCAGTGAGTCGGGAGGCAATCAGCCCCAGCATTTT.

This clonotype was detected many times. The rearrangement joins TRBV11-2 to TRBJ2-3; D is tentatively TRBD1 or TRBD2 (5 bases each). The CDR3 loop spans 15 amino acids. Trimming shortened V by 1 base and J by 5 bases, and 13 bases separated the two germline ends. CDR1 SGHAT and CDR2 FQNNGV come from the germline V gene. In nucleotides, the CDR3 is TGTGCCAGCAGCTTAGGGGGGACCAAGGGAGATACGCAGTATTTT. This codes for CASSLGGTKGDTQYF.